This passage covers 24 T cell receptor beta chains from one sample sequenced in a study of T cells in tumors and immune-related adverse events. Assay used: immunoSEQ multiplex PCR; TCRdb lists only in-frame clones, some missing. This sample carries thousands of clones, roughly four fifths of them seen once, and the ten largest clones take 20% to 25%. The source material was skin tissue, sampled from a patient treated with anti-PD-1 therapy. These receptors came from a female donor with metastatic renal cell carcinoma.

This rearrangement joins TRBV6-5 to TRBJ2-7, with TRBD2 matching over 11 bases. This CDR3 is 15 amino acids long. Looked up from germline, CDR1 is MNHEY and CDR2 is SVGAGI. The V and J ends lost 2 bases and 1 base, in that order; junction bases with no gene match: 1. The CDR3 region has the DNA TGTGCCAGCAGTTACCTAGCGGGAGGATCCTACGAGCAGTACTTC. Protein: CASSYLAGGSYEQYF.

This clone appeared once. The chain recombines TRBV11-2 with TRBJ2-2; 7 bases agree with TRBD1. CDR1 and CDR2 from the germline V gene are SGHAT and FQNNGV. The CDR3 is made up of 16 amino acids. J lost 4 bases, V lost 8 bases, and 13 bases had no gene match. CDR3 sequence reads: CASHRVRGQTTGELFF. CDR3 DNA sequence: TGTGCCAGCCATCGGGTAAGGGGACAGACCACCGGGGAGCTGTTTTTT.

The chain employs TRBV15 and TRBJ2-5; TRBD1 is a possible D gene (6 bases). This CDR3 comprises 19 residues. The V end lost 5 bases, the J end lost 1 base, and 26 bases lay between the germline ends. Germline values: CDR1 LNHNV, CDR2 YYDKDF (reference sequence). CDR3 nucleotide sequence: TGTGCCACCAGCGATAAACAGGGTTACGGCACGGGTATCCAAGAGACCCAGTACTTC. The encoded protein is CATSDKQGYGTGIQETQYF.

This chain connects TRBV11-3 to TRBJ2-1; D remains unclear. CDR3 size: 15 residues. Trimming pared 5 bases from V and 2 bases from J, leaving 13 bases between. Germline lookup yields CDR1 SGHNT and CDR2 YENEEA. The CDR3 DNA sequence: TGTGCCAGCAGCCCAGTGGGTAACCCCTACAATGAGCAGTTCTTC. Its protein product is CASSPVGNPYNEQFF.

This clone was seen just once. The chain combines TRBV18 with TRBJ2-7; D ambiguous. The CDR3 contains 12 residues. V lost 2 bases to trimming and J lost 3 bases, with 5 bases between them. Germline CDR1 KGHSH, CDR2 LQKENI. The CDR3 is CASSPMGYEQYF. CDR3 DNA: TGTGCCAGCTCACCAATGGGCTACGAGCAGTACTTC.

This chain uses TRBV6-6 with TRBJ1-2; D might be TRBD1 (6 bases). Germline CDR1 MNHNY, CDR2 SVGAGI (reference sequence). This CDR3 is 12 amino acids long. V was clipped by 6 bases and J by 13 bases, with 18 bases between them. This chain's CDR3 is CASRTGLDEGTF. The CDR3 DNA sequence: TGTGCCAGCAGGACAGGCCTTGATGAAGGCACCTTC.

The chain carries TRBV4-3 and TRBJ2-1, with 11 positions matching TRBD1. The junction had 13 bases not matched to a gene; V was cut back by 5 bases and J by 10 bases. Looked up from germline, CDR1 is LGHNA and CDR2 is YSLEER. The CDR3 sequence is 16 residues long. The CDR3 DNA is TGCGCCAGCAGCGATAGGACAGGGGGCGCAAGAGGGGAGCAGTTCTTC. This codes for CASSDRTGGARGEQFF.

The gene calls are TRBV19 and TRBJ1-5; D remains unclear. Deletions cut 5 bases from V and 4 bases from J, with 9 bases between. Germline V CDR1 and CDR2: LNHDA, SQIVND (reference sequence). CDR3 length: 13 residues. The CDR3 region has the DNA TGTGCCAGTAGTGCAAAAAGTAATCAGCCCCAGCATTTT. Amino acid sequence: CASSAKSNQPQHF.

The chain employs TRBV13 and TRBJ1-2; D might be TRBD1 (6 bases). The germline CDR1 and CDR2 sequences are PRHDT and FYEKMQ (reference sequence). V dropped 5 bases and J dropped 2 bases, with 18 bases sitting between them. The CDR3 has 16 amino acids. CDR3 bases: TGTGCCAGCAGCCCCAGAGCAGGGGCCGGAAACTATGGCTACACCTTC. Its protein product is CASSPRAGAGNYGYTF.

The chain carries TRBV6-6 and TRBJ1-5, with D perhaps TRBD1 (5 bases). Germline CDR1 reads MNHNY; CDR2 reads SVGAGI (reference sequence). Trimming took 7 bases from V and 6 from J, leaving 16 bases between them. The CDR3 covers 14 residues. The CDR3 nucleotides read TGTGCCAGCACCCCCGGCGGGGGGAGTCAGCCCCAGCATTTT. This codes for CASTPGGGSQPQHF.

The V call is TRBV9, the J call TRBJ1-1; D remains unclear. From germline, CDR1 is SGDLS and CDR2 YYNGEE. V shed 2 bases and J shed 4 bases, with 9 bases lying between them. The CDR3 contains 13 residues. CDR3 protein: CASSVGVVTEAFF. CDR3 nucleotides: TGTGCCAGCAGCGTCGGGGTGGTCACTGAAGCTTTCTTT. The entire variable domain, with the rest obtained from reference TRBV9 and TRBJ1-1, is as follows: DSGVTQTPKHLITATGQRVTLRCSPRSGDLSVYWYQQSLDQGLQFLIQYYNGEERAKGNILERFSAQQFPDLHSELNLSSLELGDSALYFCASSVGVVTEAFFGQGTRLTVV.

This chain links TRBV5-4 with TRBJ2-7, with 8 bases identical to TRBD2. Per the germline V gene, CDR1 is SGHNT and CDR2 is YYREEE (reference sequence). This CDR3 has 12 residues. The ends lost 4 bases at V and 6 bases at J; junction bases unmatched: 3. CDR3 coding DNA: TGTGCCAGCAGCCCGGGGGGGGTCGAGCAGTACTTC. This encodes CASSPGGVEQYF. Using reference TRBV5-4 and TRBJ2-7 for the parts outside the CDR3, the full variable domain is ETGVTQSPTHLIKTRGQQVTLRCSSQSGHNTVSWYQQALGQGPQFIFQYYREEENGRGNFPPRFSGLQFPNYSSELNVNALELDDSALYLCASSPGGVEQYFGPGTRLTVT.

The J gene is TRBJ2-7, the V gene TRBV7-9; 9 bases map to TRBD2. V trimming: 8 bases; J trimming: 7 bases; junction bases outside the gene matches: 12. Germline V gene lookup returns CDR1 SEHNR and CDR2 FQNEAQ (reference sequence). This CDR3 spans 14 amino acids. The CDR3: CASVLVAGAGEQYF. CDR3 DNA: TGTGCCAGCGTCCTAGTAGCGGGAGCTGGTGAGCAGTACTTC.

The chain links TRBV4-3 to TRBJ2-3, with a weak D call TRBD2 (7 bases). V lost 1 base and J 4 bases, leaving 15 bases between the germline ends. The CDR3 is 16 residues long. CDR1 and CDR2 (germline): LGHNA, YSLEER. CDR3 nucleotides: TGCGCCAGCAGCCAAGGATCGGGGGGCGGGCCAGATACGCAGTATTTT. This sequence encodes CASSQGSGGGPDTQYF.

V gene TRBV2 combines with J gene TRBJ1-5; D is uncertain. This CDR3 region has 12 residues. Trimming stripped 9 bases from V and 0 bases from J, with 6 bases between. Per germline, CDR1 SNHLY and CDR2 FYNNEI. The CDR3 sequence: CASSDSNQPQHF. In DNA form, the CDR3 reads TGTGCCAGTTCCGATAGCAATCAGCCCCAGCATTTT. Full variable domain (outside the CDR3, taken from reference TRBV2 and TRBJ1-5): EPEVTQTPSHQVTQMGQEVILRCVPISNHLYFYWYRQILGQKVEFLVSFYNNEISEKSEIFDDQFSVERPDGSNFTLKIRSTKLEDSAMYFCASSDSNQPQHFGDGTRLSIL.

The V call is TRBV6-1, the J call TRBJ2-7; TRBD1 is a possible D gene (5 bases). This CDR3 is built from 14 residues. Between the trimmed V and J ends, which lost 8 bases and 3 bases, there was a span of 17 bases. Germline assignment: CDR1 MNHNS and CDR2 SASEGT. The chain's CDR3 is CASHTSWGLYEQYF. The CDR3 DNA reads as TGTGCCAGCCATACTTCGTGGGGCCTCTACGAGCAGTACTTC.

To note about this clone: The junction shows a germline mismatch at one end, possibly a read error. V gene TRBV5-4 combines with J gene TRBJ2-1; 14 nucleotides agree with TRBD2. Per germline, CDR1 SGHNT and CDR2 YYREEE (reference sequence). This CDR3 has 15 amino acids. The CDR3 reads CASSLGLAGAYEQFF. The CDR3 DNA follows: TGTGCCAGCAGTTTGGGACTAGCGGGAGCGTATGAGCAGTTCTTC.

The gene calls are TRBV14 and TRBJ2-3; TRBD2 might be the D (6 bases). The V gene's germline CDR1 is SGHDN and CDR2 FVKESK. Trimming took off 1 base at V and 6 bases at J, with 11 bases between the two ends. The CDR3 runs 14 residues. CDR3 region: CASSQGGVGDTQYF. Here the CDR3 DNA reads TGTGCCAGCAGCCAAGGCGGGGTTGGGGATACGCAGTATTTT.

The chain uses TRBV19 and TRBJ2-1; TRBD2 might be the D (6 bases). The CDR3 sequence is 14 residues long. Germline V gives CDR1 LNHDA, CDR2 SQIVND (reference sequence). Trimming removed 3 bases at V and 7 bases at J, with 13 bases between. CDR3 loop: CASSIRFAGNEQFF. The CDR3 DNA follows: TGTGCCAGTAGTATTCGGTTTGCGGGAAATGAGCAGTTCTTC.

This clone came up once. The rearrangement joins TRBV19 to TRBJ1-5; no clear D. The CDR3 is 15 residues long. The germline CDR1 and CDR2 sequences are LNHDA and SQIVND (reference sequence). Trimming removed 6 bases from V and 4 bases from J, with 16 bases in between. CDR3 sequence (DNA): TGTGCCAGTAGCAGGTTTCTCGGTAAGAATCAGCCCCAGCATTTT. Translation gives CASSRFLGKNQPQHF.

This chain connects TRBV5-8 to TRBJ2-1; TRBD1 is a possible D gene (5 bases). The germline V gene encodes CDR1 SGHTS and CDR2 YDEGEE. Trimming left V 4 bases short and J 5 bases short, with 22 bases between. The CDR3 has 17 amino acids. Written as DNA, the CDR3 is TGTGCCAGCAGCCTGGCCCTCCAGGGCGACCAGAACAATGAGCAGTTCTTC. Protein: CASSLALQGDQNNEQFF.

V is TRBV27 and J is TRBJ1-2; 7 bases are shared with TRBD1. Germline lookup yields CDR1 MNHEY and CDR2 SMNVEV (reference sequence). Trimming took 2 bases from V and 3 from J; bases not matched to a gene: 12. This CDR3 has 17 residues. CDR3 bases: TGTGCCAGCAGTTTACGAGTCCTGACAGGGTCCCACTATGGCTACACCTTC. Translating gives CASSLRVLTGSHYGYTF.

The chain uses TRBV4-1 and TRBJ2-1, with 10 bases fitting TRBD2. The V gene end was trimmed by 1 base and the J gene end by 8 bases; junction bases not matched to a gene: 11. Germline values: CDR1 MGHRA, CDR2 YSYEKL. The CDR3 has 17 residues. CDR3 sequence: CASSQGPSGRAGYEQFF. The CDR3 nucleotides are TGCGCCAGCAGCCAAGGTCCAAGCGGGAGGGCCGGGTATGAGCAGTTCTTC.

The chain carries TRBV10-3 and TRBJ1-1; D is unresolved. Germline V gene data show CDR1 as ENHRY and CDR2 as SYGVKD. V lost 2 bases and J 1 base, leaving 11 bases between the germline ends. This CDR3 has 15 residues. In nucleotides, the CDR3 is TGTGCCATCAGTGAGGTAGTCGCGGGGAACACTGAAGCTTTCTTT. It is translated as CAISEVVAGNTEAFF.